The 30 T cell receptor beta chains reported below all come from one sample, sequenced in a study of cytomegalovirus exposure and HLA in healthy donors. Primers included in the PCR were 60 Vbeta and 13 Jbeta primers. Profiling relied on immunoSEQ multiplex PCR, and the TCRdb table lists in-frame clones only, not all of them. The table records some 120,000 clones, roughly 70% of them present only once. The specimen was PBMCs. The source of these receptors is a woman aged 40 to 55 in good health and CMV-seropositive.

This chain links TRBV2 with TRBJ2-6; no clear D gene. Trimming removed 1 base at V and 2 bases at J, with 9 bases between. CDR1 is SNHLY and CDR2 is FYNNEI in the germline V gene. The CDR3 sequence is 16 residues long. This CDR3 is CASSEVGLAGANVLTF. CDR3 coding DNA: TGTGCCAGCAGTGAAGTCGGCCTAGCTGGGGCCAACGTCCTGACTTTC.

CDR3 coding DNA: TGCGCCAGCAGCCGCCTTCCTCAGGGGGCGGGGAACACTGAAGCTTTCTTT. Translating gives CASSRLPQGAGNTEAFF. The rearrangement joins TRBV4-3 to TRBJ1-1; TRBD1 matches at 8 bases. With V trimmed by 4 bases and J by 1 base, 11 bases remained unmatched. CDR3 length: 17 amino acids. The germline CDR1 and CDR2 sequences are LGHNA and YSLEER.

To note about this clone: One end of the junction varies from germline; a read error may be responsible. The chain recombines TRBV6-1 with TRBJ1-2, with 7 bases aligning to TRBD1. CDR3 length: 11 amino acids. From germline, CDR1 is MNHNS and CDR2 SASEGT. The chain's CDR3 is CASRDRDGYTF. CDR3 nucleotide sequence: TGTGCCAGCCGTGACAGGGATGGCTACACCTTC.

The chain is built from TRBV5-1 and TRBJ2-3, with 8 bases aligning to TRBD1. Germline CDR1 reads SGHRS; CDR2 reads YFSETQ. CDR3 length: 14 residues. V gave up 6 bases and J gave up 1 base; unmatched junction bases: 4. In DNA form, the CDR3 reads TGCGCCAGCAACCCGGGACAGGGCACAGATACGCAGTATTTT. Translating it yields CASNPGQGTDTQYF.

V usage is TRBV30 and J usage is TRBJ1-1, with D uncertain. This CDR3 spans 13 amino acids. Looked up from germline, CDR1 is GTSNPN and CDR2 is SVGIG (reference sequence). V dropped 2 bases and J dropped 0 bases, with 7 bases sitting between them. For the CDR3, the DNA is TGTGCCTGGAGTAACGGGTTGAACACTGAAGCTTTCTTT. Amino acids: CAWSNGLNTEAFF. Full variable domain (missing parts from reference TRBV30 and TRBJ1-1): SQTIHQWPATLVQPVGSPLSLECTVEGTSNPNLYWYRQAAGRGLQLLFYSVGIGQISSEVPQNLSASRPQDRQFILSSKKLLLSDSGFYLCAWSNGLNTEAFFGQGTRLTVV.

The J gene is TRBJ2-4, the V gene TRBV29-1, with TRBD1 as a possible D gene (6 bases). This CDR3 is 16 amino acids long. Germline CDR1 and CDR2: SQVTM and ANQGSEA. Trimming cost V 1 base and J 3 bases, with 16 bases left between them. Here the CDR3 DNA reads TGCAGCGTTGAAGGGGGAACAGGGAGTGACAAAAACATTCAGTACTTC. Amino acid sequence: CSVEGGTGSDKNIQYF. Filled out from reference TRBV29-1 and TRBJ2-4, the complete variable domain reads SAVISQKPSRDICQRGTSLTIQCQVDSQVTMMFWYRQQPGQSLTLIATANQGSEATYESGFVIDKFPISRPNLTFSTLTVSNMSPEDSSIYLCSVEGGTGSDKNIQYFGAGTRLSVL.

The chain joins TRBV4-2 to TRBJ2-7; tentatively, D is TRBD2 (6 bases). The CDR3 contains 16 residues. Germline V lookup: CDR1 LGHNA, CDR2 YNFKEQ. Trimming left V 4 bases short and J 2 bases short, with 18 bases between. The CDR3 sequence: CASSPEARGATYEQYF. CDR3 nucleotide sequence: TGTGCCAGCAGCCCGGAAGCGCGGGGTGCAACCTACGAGCAGTACTTC.

This clone showed up just a few times. One junction end disagrees with the germline gene, perhaps due to a read error. The chain uses TRBV7-7 and TRBJ2-2; possibly TRBD1 for D (6 bases). This CDR3 is 14 amino acids long. Germline V gene sequence: CDR1 SSHAT, CDR2 FNYEAQ (reference sequence). CDR3 nucleotide sequence: TGTGCTAGCAGCTTACAGGGAATCGGCGGGGAGCTGTTTTTT. Residues: CASSLQGIGGELFF.

This clone was recorded once. This chain connects TRBV7-3 to TRBJ2-7, with 10 bases fitting TRBD2. The trim removed 3 bases at V and 0 bases at J, leaving 8 bases unmatched. Germline lookup yields CDR1 SGHTA and CDR2 FQGTGA. CDR3 size: 17 residues. CDR3 amino acids: CASSFLIAGGPSYEQYF. CDR3 nucleotide sequence: TGTGCCAGCAGCTTCCTCATAGCGGGAGGCCCCTCCTACGAGCAGTACTTC.

The chain joins TRBV5-6 to TRBJ1-1; the D is unclear. The CDR3 covers 14 residues. Germline assignment: CDR1 SGHDT and CDR2 YYEEEE. The V end lost 0 bases, the J end lost 1 base, and 7 bases lay between the germline ends. CDR3 nucleotide sequence: TGTGCCAGCAGCTTGGTTGGCGGGAACACTGAAGCTTTCTTT. Amino acid sequence: CASSLVGGNTEAFF.

This chain joins TRBV9 and TRBJ2-4, with D possibly being TRBD2 (7 bases). Germline loops: CDR1 SGDLS, CDR2 YYNGEE. The V end was cut by 3 bases, the J end by 6 bases, with 22 bases between. This CDR3 region has 17 residues. The CDR3 loop reads CASSAAAGALARNIQYF. CDR3 coding DNA: TGTGCCAGCAGCGCGGCGGCGGGGGCTCTAGCGAGAAACATTCAGTACTTC.

This clone was seen a few times. V and J are TRBV20-1 and TRBJ2-5; weak D call: TRBD2 (6 bases). This CDR3 has 10 amino acids. CDR1 and CDR2 from the germline V gene are DFQATT and SNEGSKA (reference sequence). Trimming removed 6 bases from V and 10 bases from J, with 12 bases in between. CDR3 in amino acids: CSAIAAHQYF. For the CDR3, the DNA is TGCAGTGCAATAGCGGCACACCAGTACTTC.

The chain couples TRBV4-1 to TRBJ1-5; a possible D gene is TRBD1 (6 bases). This CDR3 region has 13 residues. CDR1 MGHRA and CDR2 YSYEKL come from the germline V gene. V was shortened by 8 bases and J by 6 bases, with 14 bases between the two germline ends. In DNA form, the CDR3 reads TGCGCCAGCGGCGGTGAGGGGGTTCAGCCCCAGCATTTT. This codes for CASGGEGVQPQHF.

The chain is built from TRBV14 and TRBJ1-2; maybe TRBD1 (6 bases). The V gene lost 4 bases and the J gene lost 4 bases, with 13 bases spanning the gap. The germline V gene has CDR1 SGHDN and CDR2 FVKESK. This CDR3 is 14 amino acids long. Written as DNA, the CDR3 is TGTGCCAGCAGCCCGATGGGGGCGGCCTATGGCTACACCTTC. It codes for CASSPMGAAYGYTF. The complete variable domain, with remaining parts taken from reference TRBV14 and TRBJ1-2, reads EAGVTQFPSHSVIEKGQTVTLRCDPISGHDNLYWYRRVMGKEIKFLLHFVKESKQDESGMPNNRFLAERTGGTYSTLKVQPAELEDSGVYFCASSPMGAAYGYTFGSGTRLTVV.

This rearrangement joins TRBV6-1 to TRBJ1-1; 7 positions match TRBD1. The CDR3 sequence is 15 residues long. Per germline, CDR1 MNHNS and CDR2 SASEGT. V shed 4 bases, J shed 4 bases, and the junction held 9 bases outside the gene matches. The CDR3 loop is CASSAGQVFGTEAFF. The DNA for the CDR3 is TGTGCCAGCAGTGCAGGACAGGTTTTCGGCACTGAAGCTTTCTTT.

This rearrangement joins TRBV10-3 to TRBJ2-5, with D perhaps matching TRBD1 (6 bases). V dropped 4 bases and J dropped 2 bases, with 17 bases sitting between them. The CDR3 is 16 residues long. Germline assignment: CDR1 ENHRY and CDR2 SYGVKD. CDR3 DNA sequence: TGTGCCATCAGTGGATCCTCAGGGGTGGGGCAAGAGACCCAGTACTTC. Amino acid sequence: CAISGSSGVGQETQYF.

The V gene is TRBV27, the J gene TRBJ1-2; 11 nucleotides agree with TRBD1. The CDR3 covers 14 residues. After removal of 9 bases from V and 8 bases from J, the junction contained 11 bases not matched to a gene. Germline V gene lookup returns CDR1 MNHEY and CDR2 SMNVEV (reference sequence). The CDR3 region has the DNA TGTGCCAGTTGCCGGGACAGGGGGTCGGGGGGCTACACCTTC. It encodes CASCRDRGSGGYTF.

The genes are TRBV30 and TRBJ1-1; D remains ambiguous. Germline V gene lookup returns CDR1 GTSNPN and CDR2 SVGIG (reference sequence). The CDR3 totals 10 residues. CDR3 sequence reads: CASGNTEAFF. Written as DNA, the CDR3 is TGTGCGTCCGGGAACACTGAAGCTTTCTTT.

V gene TRBV7-9 combines with J gene TRBJ2-2; 14 positions match TRBD2. The CDR3 has 16 amino acids. CDR1 is SEHNR and CDR2 is FQNEAQ in the germline V gene (reference sequence). With 5 bases clipped from V and 5 bases from J, the junction kept 4 bases outside the gene matches. In DNA, the CDR3 is TGTGCCAGCAGCCTTGGACTAGCGGGAGGAACCGGGGAGCTGTTTTTT. Residues: CASSLGLAGGTGELFF. The full variable domain, completed using reference TRBV7-9 and TRBJ2-2, is DTGVSQNPRHKITKRGQNVTFRCDPISEHNRLYWYRQTLGQGPEFLTYFQNEAQLEKSRLLSDRFSAERPKGSFSTLEIQRTEQGDSAMYLCASSLGLAGGTGELFFGEGSRLTVL.

The chain joins TRBV30 to TRBJ1-6; 8 bases align to TRBD1. Trimming took 5 bases from V and 5 from J; bases not matched to a gene: 11. The CDR3 has 16 residues. Germline lookup yields CDR1 GTSNPN and CDR2 SVGIG (reference sequence). The CDR3 DNA reads TGTGCCTGGGGCTGGGGGGGGACAGGAAATAATTCACCCCTCCACTTT. As protein: CAWGWGGTGNNSPLHF.

The sample holds a few counts of this clone. The V call is TRBV4-3, the J call TRBJ1-6; TRBD1 is a possible D gene (5 bases). Germline lookup yields CDR1 LGHNA and CDR2 YSLEER. The V gene lost 0 bases and the J gene lost 3 bases, with 9 bases spanning the gap. This CDR3 region has 16 residues. The CDR3 coding sequence is TGCGCCAGCAGCCAAGATTCAGGGAACTATAATTCACCCCTCCACTTT. Protein sequence: CASSQDSGNYNSPLHF.

This clone turned up a few times. The J gene is TRBJ1-1, the V gene TRBV7-2; 11 bases align to TRBD1. CDR3 length equals 16 residues. Germline trimming cut 2 bases from V and 4 bases from J; bases unmatched to any gene: 6. Germline V gene data show CDR1 as SGHTA and CDR2 as FQGNSA. The CDR3 spells CASSLTTGTGGTEAFF. CDR3 DNA: TGTGCCAGCAGCTTAACTACCGGGACAGGGGGCACTGAAGCTTTCTTT. Complete variable domain (other parts from reference TRBV7-2 and TRBJ1-1): GAGVSQSPSNKVTEKGKDVELRCDPISGHTALYWYRQSLGQGLEFLIYFQGNSAPDKSGLPSDRFSAERTGGSVSTLTIQRTQQEDSAVYLCASSLTTGTGGTEAFFGQGTRLTVV.

The V gene is TRBV4-1, the J gene TRBJ1-1; D is unresolved. The V gene lost 0 bases and the J gene lost 0 bases, with 11 bases spanning the gap. Per the germline V gene, CDR1 is MGHRA and CDR2 is YSYEKL. The CDR3 consists of 16 residues. This CDR3 reads CASSQEIQAMNTEAFF. As DNA, the CDR3 is TGCGCCAGCAGCCAAGAAATTCAGGCCATGAACACTGAAGCTTTCTTT.

The V gene is TRBV27, the J gene TRBJ2-2, with 8 bases fitting TRBD2. CDR1 MNHEY and CDR2 SMNVEV come from the germline V gene (reference sequence). The CDR3 extends over 14 amino acids. V lost 6 bases to trimming and J lost 6 bases; unmatched junction nucleotides: 6. CDR3 sequence: CASRLRGAAGELFF. The CDR3, as DNA: TGTGCCAGCAGACTGCGGGGGGCGGCCGGGGAGCTGTTTTTT.

This clone was counted between two and nine times. The CDR3 loop reads CASSLLGVAGDNEQFF. CDR3 DNA: TGTGCCAGCAGCTTACTAGGGGTAGCGGGAGACAATGAGCAGTTCTTC. The chain employs TRBV7-2 and TRBJ2-1; the match to TRBD2 covers 9 bases. The V gene end was trimmed by 2 bases and the J gene end by 5 bases; junction bases not matched to a gene: 7. The CDR3 covers 16 residues. CDR1 and CDR2 (germline): SGHTA, FQGNSA.

The rearrangement uses TRBV6-1 and TRBJ2-5; weak D call: TRBD1 (5 bases). Germline CDR1 reads MNHNS; CDR2 reads SASEGT. The CDR3 totals 14 residues. Trimming removed 3 bases from V and 2 bases from J, with 10 bases in between. CDR3 DNA sequence: TGTGCCAGCAGTGATATGGGGCCGCAAGAGACCCAGTACTTC. This gives the protein CASSDMGPQETQYF.

CDR3 in DNA: TGTGCCAGCAGCATTCGGACAGTCCTTAATGAAAAACTGTTTTTT. Protein product: CASSIRTVLNEKLFF. The V gene is TRBV21-1, the J gene TRBJ1-4; the table's D call TRBD1 went unverified against the DNA. TRBV21-1 is assigned pseudogene status. The CDR3 runs to 15 residues.

This chain uses TRBV9 with TRBJ2-7; tentative D call: TRBD1 (6 bases). The CDR3 sequence is 20 residues long. The V and J ends lost 3 bases and 0 bases respectively, with 28 bases between them. Germline V CDR1 and CDR2: SGDLS, YYNGEE. CDR3 region: CASSAFTPGHNLPSSYEQYF. CDR3 bases: TGTGCCAGCAGCGCGTTTACTCCGGGACACAACTTACCAAGCTCCTACGAGCAGTACTTC.

The V and J genes are TRBV4-2 and TRBJ1-2; D is undetermined. CDR1 is LGHNA, CDR2 YNFKEQ, per germline. The CDR3 consists of 12 residues. Trimming took off 1 base at V and 7 bases at J, with 7 bases between the two ends. CDR3 loop: CASSQGGSGYTF. The CDR3 bases are TGTGCCAGCAGCCAAGGAGGTTCTGGCTACACCTTC.

The gene calls are TRBV19 and TRBJ1-5; D is unresolved. The V end lost 8 bases, the J end lost 3 bases, and 11 bases lay between the germline ends. There are 13 residues in the CDR3. From germline, CDR1 is LNHDA and CDR2 SQIVND (reference sequence). As DNA, the CDR3 is TGTGCCAGTCTTAGCCGTATCAATCAGCCCCAGCATTTT. The encoded protein is CASLSRINQPQHF.